Shown below are 26 T cell receptor beta chains from a single sample sequenced in a study of T cell repertoires in cytomegalovirus infection. One entry per CDR3 protein results from TCRdb running MiXCR on the reads. The sample includes some 600,000 distinct CDR3 sequences, 20% to 30% seen only once; the top ten take 8%. Source material: CD8+ T cells from PBMCs. The receptor set was obtained from a human donor in good health (CMV status not recorded). Some clones in this sample may be carry-over from other donors' samples.

The CDR3 DNA reads as TGTGCCACCCGAGCCCCGAACACCGGGGAGCTGTTTTTT. Its translation is CATRAPNTGELFF. The rearrangement joins TRBV24-1 to TRBJ2-2; D remains ambiguous. Germline loops: CDR1 KGHDR, CDR2 SFDVKD. The CDR3 loop spans 13 amino acids. Trimming shortened V by 9 bases and J by 0 bases, and 7 bases separated the two germline ends.

A few counts support this clonotype. The rearrangement links TRBV29-1 to TRBJ2-2, with TRBD1 identical over 7 bases. The trim removed 4 bases at V and 1 base at J, leaving 3 bases unmatched. Germline CDR1 reads SQVTM; CDR2 reads ANQGSEA. The CDR3 sequence is 14 residues long. CDR3 region: CSVAHRGNTGELFF. The DNA for the CDR3 is TGCAGCGTTGCCCACAGGGGGAACACCGGGGAGCTGTTTTTT.

This clonotype was picked up many times. This sequence joins TRBV12-3 or TRBV12-4 and TRBJ2-1; D is unclear. The germline V and J ends were trimmed by 2 bases and 10 bases, with 6 bases remaining between them. This CDR3 is 11 amino acids long. Here the CDR3 reads CASSLRREQFF. CDR3 in DNA: TGTGCCAGCAGTTTACGAAGGGAGCAGTTCTTC.

This clonotype was seen more than once but under ten times. V usage is TRBV7-9 and J usage is TRBJ2-3; the D is unclear. Germline V gives CDR1 SEHNR, CDR2 FQNEAQ (reference sequence). The CDR3 is 14 residues long. V was trimmed by 2 bases and J by 4 bases, leaving 10 bases between them. DNA of the CDR3: TGTGCCAGCAGCTTAAGAAGTCCCGCAGATACGCAGTATTTT. Translation: CASSLRSPADTQYF.

J is TRBJ1-4 and V is TRBV9; TRBD1 is a possible D gene (6 bases). The germline V gene encodes CDR1 SGDLS and CDR2 YYNGEE. Trimming cost V 4 bases and J 6 bases, with 13 bases left between them. The CDR3 has 14 residues. The chain's CDR3 is CASSRGGGDEKLFF. Here the CDR3 DNA reads TGTGCCAGCAGCCGAGGGGGGGGGGATGAAAAACTGTTTTTT.

This sequence joins TRBV6-2 or TRBV6-3 and TRBJ2-3; the D call may be TRBD1 or TRBD2 (5 bases each). The V gene's germline CDR1 is MNHEY and CDR2 SVGEGT. The V and J ends lost 1 base and 1 base respectively, with 12 bases between them. The CDR3 loop spans 16 amino acids. The CDR3 region is CASSYFEGLGTDTQYF. CDR3 DNA: TGTGCCAGCAGTTACTTCGAGGGGCTCGGCACAGATACGCAGTATTTT.

A few counts support this clonotype. The V and J genes are TRBV9 and TRBJ2-7, with D possibly TRBD1 on 5 matching bases. With 0 bases removed from V and 3 bases from J, the gap between germline ends came to 7 bases. Germline lookup yields CDR1 SGDLS and CDR2 YYNGEE. CDR3 length: 13 residues. The CDR3 loop reads CASSVEGFYEQYF. The CDR3 nucleotides are TGTGCCAGCAGCGTAGAGGGGTTCTACGAGCAGTACTTC.

V gene TRBV6-6 combines with J gene TRBJ2-3; the D gene is possibly TRBD2 (6 bases). The germline CDR1 and CDR2 sequences are MNHNY and SVGAGI (reference sequence). The CDR3 spans 16 residues. The V end lost 2 bases, the J end lost 6 bases, and 18 bases lay between the germline ends. CDR3 loop: CASSYPGTQRQDTQYF. The CDR3 DNA sequence: TGTGCCAGCAGTTACCCCGGGACTCAAAGGCAGGATACGCAGTATTTT.

This clonotype appeared many times. V usage is TRBV7-6 and J usage is TRBJ2-1, with TRBD1 identical over 10 bases. CDR1 is SGHVS and CDR2 is FNYEAQ in the germline V gene. The CDR3 has 16 residues. V lost 5 bases and J lost 6; bases outside the gene matches: 10. Here the CDR3 reads CASSMPRDRGGNEQFF. The DNA of the CDR3 is TGTGCCAGCAGCATGCCCCGGGACAGGGGTGGCAATGAGCAGTTCTTC.

A few counts support this clonotype. The chain employs TRBV13 and TRBJ2-5; perhaps TRBD2 as D (7 bases). This CDR3 has 15 amino acids. V shed 1 base and J shed 0 bases, with 9 bases lying between them. CDR1 is PRHDT and CDR2 is FYEKMQ in the germline V gene (reference sequence). The CDR3 is CASSLVGGHQETQYF. CDR3 DNA: TGTGCCAGCAGCTTAGTGGGGGGGCACCAAGAGACCCAGTACTTC.

This clonotype was picked up a small number of times. CDR3 region: CASSYRELNTEAFF. CDR3 coding DNA: TGTGCCAGCAGCTATAGGGAGCTGAACACTGAAGCTTTCTTT. The chain uses TRBV7-2 and TRBJ1-1; D uncertain. The ends were cut back, 4 bases at V and 0 bases at J, with 9 bases in the middle. Germline V gene sequence: CDR1 SGHTA, CDR2 FQGNSA. The CDR3 length is 14 residues.

The chain recombines TRBV6-4 with TRBJ2-5; D gene ambiguous. The germline V gene has CDR1 MRHNA and CDR2 SNTAGT. This CDR3 is built from 15 residues. Trimming cost V 5 bases and J 1 base, with 14 bases left between them. The CDR3 nucleotides are TGTGCCAGCAGTCTCACCGGTCTACCCCAAGAGACCCAGTACTTC. This gives the protein CASSLTGLPQETQYF.

The chain has TRBV7-6 and TRBJ1-1; 8 bases fit TRBD1. CDR1 is SGHVS, CDR2 FNYEAQ, per germline. Trimming removed 0 bases from V and 5 bases from J; junction bases left unmatched: 8. The CDR3 runs 16 residues. CDR3 in DNA: TGTGCCAGCAGCTTAGCGGTTCAGGGGGCGGGAACTGAAGCTTTCTTT. Amino acids: CASSLAVQGAGTEAFF.

There are many counts of this clonotype. The rearrangement joins TRBV28 to TRBJ2-3; D is possibly TRBD1 or TRBD2 (5 bases each). V was shortened by 5 bases and J by 5 bases, with 14 bases between the two germline ends. The CDR3 is 14 amino acids. Germline V gives CDR1 MDHEN, CDR2 SYDVKM. The CDR3 spells CASSLQGEVDTQYF. The DNA of the CDR3 is TGTGCCAGCAGTCTTCAGGGAGAGGTAGATACGCAGTATTTT.

V gene TRBV7-9 combines with J gene TRBJ2-4; D possibly matches TRBD1 or TRBD2 (5 bases each). The V end lost 0 bases, the J end lost 1 base, and 31 bases lay between the germline ends. The CDR3 runs to 23 residues. The germline gives CDR1 SEHNR, CDR2 FQNEAQ (reference sequence). The CDR3 sequence is CASSLAGGRGEGHDRFAKNIQYF. CDR3 DNA sequence: TGTGCCAGCAGCTTAGCTGGAGGTAGGGGAGAAGGGCATGATCGGTTCGCCAAAAACATTCAGTACTTC.

Ten or more counts support this clonotype. The chain couples TRBV7-3 to TRBJ2-1; possibly TRBD1 for D (6 bases). V lost 0 bases and J lost 4, with 7 bases in between. The germline V gene has CDR1 SGHTA and CDR2 FQGTGA. This CDR3 comprises 14 residues. The CDR3 loop reads CASSLTGGYNEQFF. Written as DNA, the CDR3 is TGTGCCAGCAGCTTAACAGGGGGATACAATGAGCAGTTCTTC.

V is TRBV7-6 and J is TRBJ1-2; TRBD1 agrees at 7 bases. CDR1 and CDR2 from the germline V gene are SGHVS and FNYEAQ. V lost 1 base and J lost 3; bases outside the gene matches: 5. The CDR3 is 15 amino acids. The CDR3 reads CASSLDDRAYYGYTF. CDR3 coding DNA: TGTGCCAGCAGCTTAGACGACAGGGCCTACTATGGCTACACCTTC.

This clonotype was found a few times. The rearrangement joins TRBV5-5 to TRBJ2-7; D is unresolved. This CDR3 contains 15 residues. Germline V gene sequence: CDR1 SGHKS, CDR2 YYEKEE (reference sequence). V lost 2 bases to trimming and J lost 3 bases, with 15 bases between them. CDR3 DNA: TGTGCCAGCAGCTTCCGAGATGGAGAACTCTACGAGCAGTACGTC. It specifies CASSFRDGELYEQYV.

The gene calls are TRBV12-3 or TRBV12-4 and TRBJ1-3, with a tentative D call TRBD1 (6 bases). This CDR3 has 14 residues. The V gene lost 3 bases and the J gene lost 2 bases, with 8 bases spanning the gap. The CDR3 DNA follows: TGTGCCAGCAGTTTTAACAGGGCTGGAAACACCATATATTTT. Its translation is CASSFNRAGNTIYF.

The chain is built from TRBV29-1 and TRBJ2-2, with 12 bases that match TRBD1. The CDR3 is 15 amino acids. Germline assignment: CDR1 SQVTM and CDR2 ANQGSEA. Trimming removed 3 bases from V and 7 bases from J; junction bases left unmatched: 6. CDR3 sequence: CSVDLGQGAGGELFF. CDR3 in DNA: TGCAGCGTTGATCTGGGACAGGGGGCTGGCGGGGAGCTGTTTTTT.

V is TRBV27 and J is TRBJ2-1, with D possibly being TRBD2 (5 bases). The CDR3 contains 14 residues. Trimming took off 8 bases at V and 0 bases at J, with 11 bases between the two ends. Germline values: CDR1 MNHEY, CDR2 SMNVEV (reference sequence). This CDR3 reads CASALGSSYNEQFF. The CDR3 DNA reads TGTGCCAGCGCCTTAGGGAGCTCCTACAATGAGCAGTTCTTC.

This clonotype was picked up a small number of times. This chain joins TRBV28 and TRBJ2-7, with D maybe TRBD2 (7 bases). From germline, CDR1 is MDHEN and CDR2 SYDVKM. The V and J ends lost 3 bases and 6 bases respectively, with 15 bases between them. This CDR3 is 14 amino acids long. CDR3 nucleotides: TGTGCCAGCAGTTTCTCGAGGGGGGGGCTCGAGCAGTACTTC. It yields the protein CASSFSRGGLEQYF.

The chain carries TRBV19 and TRBJ2-1; TRBD2 matches 12 bases. This CDR3 has 15 amino acids. Unmatched junction bases numbered 4, after V lost 4 bases and J lost 6 bases. In germline, CDR1 is LNHDA, CDR2 SQIVND (reference sequence). The CDR3 loop is CASSTRTSGVNEQFF. CDR3 in DNA: TGTGCCAGTAGTACCCGGACTAGCGGGGTCAATGAGCAGTTCTTC.

In its sample, this clonotype was seen many times. V usage is TRBV7-8 and J usage is TRBJ2-7; TRBD2 might be the D (5 bases). V shed 3 bases and J shed 0 bases, with 12 bases lying between them. This CDR3 is 15 amino acids long. Germline V gene data show CDR1 as SGHVS and CDR2 as FQNEAQ. CDR3 sequence reads: CASSLPVGSSYEQYF. Here the CDR3 DNA reads TGTGCCAGCAGCTTGCCCGTGGGGAGCTCCTACGAGCAGTACTTC. Together with reference TRBV7-8 and TRBJ2-7, the CDR3 gives the full variable domain: GAGVSQSPRYKVAKRGQDVALRCDPISGHVSLFWYQQALGQGPEFLTYFQNEAQLDKSGLPSDRFFAERPEGSVSTLKIQRTQQEDSAVYLCASSLPVGSSYEQYFGPGTRLTVT.

This clonotype occurred many times. This sequence joins TRBV6-2 or TRBV6-3 and TRBJ1-5; D is ambiguous. The CDR3 loop spans 15 amino acids. CDR1 and CDR2 (germline): MNHEY, SVGEGT. Trimming removed 3 bases from V and 1 base from J, with 10 bases in between. CDR3 amino acids: CASSYIGRSNQPQHF. The DNA for the CDR3 is TGTGCCAGCAGTTATATCGGGAGGAGCAATCAGCCCCAGCATTTT.

The chain couples TRBV12-3 or TRBV12-4 to TRBJ2-5; TRBD2 matches 13 bases. Losses at the gene ends were 5 bases for V and 5 bases for J; bases not matched to a gene: 5. The CDR3 is made up of 15 amino acids. The CDR3 protein is CASSPTLAGGETQYF. The CDR3 region has the DNA TGTGCCAGCAGTCCTACACTAGCGGGGGGGGAGACCCAGTACTTC.